This T cell receptor beta chain was sequenced in a study of identical twins. TCRdb processed the 5' RACE reads anew with MiXCR; each CDR3 protein has one entry. The table has 500,000 to 550,000 distinct CDR3 sequences, less than 25% seen once; the top ten hold about 0.93%. These sequences were also reported in another study, on T cells expressing NK-cell markers.

The clonotype originates from a woman aged 18-30 years in good health. The sequenced sample was CD4+ T cells sorted from blood.

CDR3 DNA sequence: TGCAGTGCTACGGGACAGGGTCCTCGGCAGTACTTC. Translating it yields CSATGQGPRQYF. The chain recombines TRBV20-1 with TRBJ2-7; 9 bases are shared with TRBD1. The CDR3 has 12 amino acids. Germline CDR1 reads DFQATT; CDR2 reads SNEGSKA (reference sequence). Trimming at V came to 4 bases and at J to 9 bases, leaving 7 bases not matched to a gene.